This entry is about one T cell receptor beta chain. The sample is drawn from a study of blood T cell repertoires in COVID-19. Overall study: Sites in the United States, Italy and Spain provided acute and convalescent COVID-19 samples.

The Seattle patients joined while their infection was active and were tracked longitudinally afterward. The V gene's germline CDR1 is MNHEY and CDR2 SMNVEV (reference sequence). This CDR3 has 15 amino acids. Trimming cost V 0 bases and J 5 bases; bases outside gene matches: 4. Generated by immunoSEQ multiplex PCR, the TCRdb table keeps only in-frame clones and is missing some. Here the sample spans under 250,000 clones, 65% to 90% being singletons. The sequencing sample was made of peripheral blood. This receptor was identified in a woman aged 70-85 years with COVID-19, enrolled during active disease. V and J are TRBV27 and TRBJ1-2; TRBD1 matches at 9 bases. The CDR3 bases are TGTGCCAGCAGTTTATCCACAGGGGGCGGGTATGGCTACACCTTC. This translates into CASSLSTGGGYGYTF.